This TCR beta chain derives from a study of spatial heterogeneity in lung cancer. General study findings and limits: Tracking of tumor mutation counts was seen in expanded intratumoral alpha and beta TCR counts. Estimated TCR-seq coverage of tumor T cells was only 6.5% to 7.5% for alpha chains. For beta chains, the corresponding estimate was 12% to 15%.

Time point of the sample: sample taken at primary tumor resection. Patients with untreated early-stage non-small cell lung cancer, numbering 72, were the donors. The authors sequenced whole RNA from tumor, nontumor lung or frozen PBMC without sorting. The junction had 8 bases not matched to a gene; V was cut back by 4 bases and J by 3 bases. CDR3 length equals 16 residues. Per germline, CDR1 LGHNA and CDR2 YNFKEQ. Unique molecular identifiers tagged every individual TCR cDNA molecule. A single record per CDR3 protein comes from TCRdb applying MiXCR to the 5' RACE reads. The sample has 9,500 to 10,000 distinct CDR3 sequences, approximately 5.8% seen once; the top ten hold about 7.1%. In this sample, this clonotype is medium-sized (0.01 to 0.1%). Its antigen is not identified.

The TCR originated in a female donor with early-stage non-small cell lung cancer. The chain recombines TRBV4-2 with TRBJ1-4; 7 nucleotides line up with TRBD1. The input for sequencing was lung tumor tissue, taken at surgery. CDR3: CASSPPPGQPNEKLFF. The CDR3, as DNA: TGTGCCAGCAGCCCGCCTCCGGGACAGCCTAATGAAAAACTGTTTTTT.